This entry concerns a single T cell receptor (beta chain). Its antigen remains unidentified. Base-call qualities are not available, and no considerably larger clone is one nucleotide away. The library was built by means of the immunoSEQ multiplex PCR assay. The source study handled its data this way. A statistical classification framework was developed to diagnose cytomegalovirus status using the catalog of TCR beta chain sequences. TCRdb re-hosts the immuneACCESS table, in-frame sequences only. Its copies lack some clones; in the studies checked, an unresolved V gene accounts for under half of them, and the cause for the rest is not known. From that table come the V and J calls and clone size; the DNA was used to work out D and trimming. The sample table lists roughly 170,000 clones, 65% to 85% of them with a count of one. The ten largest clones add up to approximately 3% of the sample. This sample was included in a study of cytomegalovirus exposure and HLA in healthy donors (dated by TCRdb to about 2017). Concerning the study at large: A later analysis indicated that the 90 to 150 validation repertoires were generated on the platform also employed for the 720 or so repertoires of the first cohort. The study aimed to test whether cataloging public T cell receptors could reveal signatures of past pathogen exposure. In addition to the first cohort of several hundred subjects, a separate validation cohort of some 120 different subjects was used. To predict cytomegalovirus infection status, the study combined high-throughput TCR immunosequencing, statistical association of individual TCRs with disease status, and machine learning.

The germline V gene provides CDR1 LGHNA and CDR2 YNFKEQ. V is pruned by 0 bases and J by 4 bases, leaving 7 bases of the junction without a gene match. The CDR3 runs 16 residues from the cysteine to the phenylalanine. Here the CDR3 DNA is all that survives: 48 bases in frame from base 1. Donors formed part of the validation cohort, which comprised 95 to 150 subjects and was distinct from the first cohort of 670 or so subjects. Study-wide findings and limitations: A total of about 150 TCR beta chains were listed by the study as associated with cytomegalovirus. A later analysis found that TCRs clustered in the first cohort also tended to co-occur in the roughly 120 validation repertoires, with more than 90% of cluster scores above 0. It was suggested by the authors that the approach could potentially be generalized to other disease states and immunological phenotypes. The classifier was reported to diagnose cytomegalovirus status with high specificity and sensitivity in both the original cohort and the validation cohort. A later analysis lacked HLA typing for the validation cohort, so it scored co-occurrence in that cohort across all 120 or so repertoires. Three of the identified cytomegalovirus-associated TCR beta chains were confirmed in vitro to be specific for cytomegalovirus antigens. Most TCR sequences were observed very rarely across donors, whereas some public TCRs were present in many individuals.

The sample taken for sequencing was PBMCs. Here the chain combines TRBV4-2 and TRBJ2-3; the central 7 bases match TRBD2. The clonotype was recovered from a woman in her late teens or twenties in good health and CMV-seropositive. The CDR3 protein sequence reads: CASSQEEASGPDTQYF. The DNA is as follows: TGTGCCAGCAGCCAAGAGGAGGCTAGCGGACCAGATACGCAGTATTTT.